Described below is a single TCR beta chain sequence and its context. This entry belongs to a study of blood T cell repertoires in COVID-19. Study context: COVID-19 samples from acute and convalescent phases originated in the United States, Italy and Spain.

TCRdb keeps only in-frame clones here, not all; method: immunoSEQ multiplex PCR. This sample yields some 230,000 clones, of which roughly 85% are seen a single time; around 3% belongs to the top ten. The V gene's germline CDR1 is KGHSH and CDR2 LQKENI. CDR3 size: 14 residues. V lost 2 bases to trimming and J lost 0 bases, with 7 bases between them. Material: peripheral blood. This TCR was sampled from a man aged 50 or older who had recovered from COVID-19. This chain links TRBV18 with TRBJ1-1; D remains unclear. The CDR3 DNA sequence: TGTGCCAGCTCACCAAATTCGGTGAACACTGAAGCTTTCTTT. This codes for CASSPNSVNTEAFF. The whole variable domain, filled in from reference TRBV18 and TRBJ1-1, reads NAGVMQNPRHLVRRRGQEARLRCSPMKGHSHVYWYRQLPEEGLKFMVYLQKENIIDESGMPKERFSAEFPKEGPSILRIQQVVRGDSAAYFCASSPNSVNTEAFFGQGTRLTVV.